This T cell receptor (beta chain) was profiled in a study of cytomegalovirus exposure and HLA in healthy donors. Overall study findings and caveats: A list of 150 or so TCR beta chains associated with cytomegalovirus was given.

The ends lost 4 bases at V and 5 bases at J; junction bases unmatched: 7. The CDR3 covers 15 residues. In germline, CDR1 is SGHNT, CDR2 YYREEE (reference sequence). This clone was counted a few times. As yet, its antigen is unknown. PCR was performed using 60 Vbeta and 13 Jbeta primers. The protocol was immunoSEQ multiplex PCR, while the TCRdb copy is restricted to in-frame clones and leaves out a portion. Here the sample spans about 82,000 clones, roughly 72% being singletons. The donors (healthy individuals) were bone marrow donors. This TCR derives from a man in his forties in good health and CMV-seropositive. The V gene is TRBV5-4, the J gene TRBJ2-2, with 8 positions matching TRBD2. Sequencing was done on a sample of PBMCs. DNA for the CDR3: TGTGCCAGCAGCCGGGGCGGGGGGCGGACCGGGGAGCTGTTTTTT. It is translated as CASSRGGGRTGELFF.